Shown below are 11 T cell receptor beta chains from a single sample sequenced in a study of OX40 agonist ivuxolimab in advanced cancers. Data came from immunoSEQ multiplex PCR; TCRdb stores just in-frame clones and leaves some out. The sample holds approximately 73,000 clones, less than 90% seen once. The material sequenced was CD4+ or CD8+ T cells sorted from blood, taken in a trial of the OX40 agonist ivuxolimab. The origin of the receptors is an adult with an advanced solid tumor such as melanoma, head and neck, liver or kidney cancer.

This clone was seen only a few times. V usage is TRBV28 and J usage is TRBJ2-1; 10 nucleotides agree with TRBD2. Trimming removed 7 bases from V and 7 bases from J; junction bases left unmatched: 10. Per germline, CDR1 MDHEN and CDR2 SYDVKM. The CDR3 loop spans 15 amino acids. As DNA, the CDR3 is TGTGCCAGCACGCTAGCGGGAGCAAGTGGGAATGAGCAGTTCTTC. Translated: CASTLAGASGNEQFF.

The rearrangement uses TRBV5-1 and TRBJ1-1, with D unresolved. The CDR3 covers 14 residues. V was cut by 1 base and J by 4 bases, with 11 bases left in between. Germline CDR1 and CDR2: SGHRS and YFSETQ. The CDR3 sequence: CASSLQAASTEAFF. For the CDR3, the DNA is TGCGCCAGCAGCTTGCAGGCGGCGAGCACTGAAGCTTTCTTT.

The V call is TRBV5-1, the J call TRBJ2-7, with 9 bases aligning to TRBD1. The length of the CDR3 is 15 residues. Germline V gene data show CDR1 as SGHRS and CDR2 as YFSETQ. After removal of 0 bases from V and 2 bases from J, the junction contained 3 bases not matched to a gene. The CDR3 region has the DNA TGCGCCAGCAGCTTGGGGACAGGGGTTCCCTACGAGCAGTACTTC. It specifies CASSLGTGVPYEQYF.

The CDR3 sequence is CASSLDSGNQPQHF. DNA of the CDR3: TGCGCCAGCAGCTTGGACAGCGGCAATCAGCCCCAGCATTTT. The chain combines TRBV5-1 with TRBJ1-5; no definite D call. Looked up from germline, CDR1 is SGHRS and CDR2 is YFSETQ. V was pared by 0 bases and J by 2 bases, with 6 bases between. This CDR3 has 14 amino acids.

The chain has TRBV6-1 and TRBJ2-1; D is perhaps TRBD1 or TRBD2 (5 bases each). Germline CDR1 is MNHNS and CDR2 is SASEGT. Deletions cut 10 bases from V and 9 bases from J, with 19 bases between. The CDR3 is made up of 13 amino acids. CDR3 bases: TGTGCCACAAGTTTTCAGGGAGAAGGTGAGCAGTTCTTC. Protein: CATSFQGEGEQFF.

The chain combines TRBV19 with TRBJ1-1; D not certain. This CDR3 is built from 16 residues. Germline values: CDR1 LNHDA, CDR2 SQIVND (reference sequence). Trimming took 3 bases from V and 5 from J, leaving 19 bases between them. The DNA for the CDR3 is TGTGCCAGTAGTATTTTGGTTCGGGTACCGTGGACTGAAGCTTTCTTT. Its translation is CASSILVRVPWTEAFF.

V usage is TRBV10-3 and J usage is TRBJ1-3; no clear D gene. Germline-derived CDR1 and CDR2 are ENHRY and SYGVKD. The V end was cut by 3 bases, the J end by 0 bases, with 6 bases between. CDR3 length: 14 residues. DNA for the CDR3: TGTGCCATCAGTGATGGGAGCTCTGGAAACACCATATATTTT. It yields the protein CAISDGSSGNTIYF.

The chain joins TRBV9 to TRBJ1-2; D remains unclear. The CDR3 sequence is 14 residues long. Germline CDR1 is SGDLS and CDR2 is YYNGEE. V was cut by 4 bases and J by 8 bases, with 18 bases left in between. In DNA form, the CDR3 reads TGTGCCAGCAGCCTAGAGGATTATACAGCCGGCTACACCTTC. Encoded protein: CASSLEDYTAGYTF.

The CDR3: CASSQDPEYPGRPFF. CDR3 nucleotide sequence: TGCGCCAGCAGCCAAGATCCCGAGTACCCAGGGCGACCGTTCTTC. The genes are TRBV4-1 and TRBJ2-1; maybe TRBD1 (5 bases). The ends were cut back, 0 bases at V and 15 bases at J, with 21 bases in the middle. Germline loops: CDR1 MGHRA, CDR2 YSYEKL. The CDR3 spans 15 residues.

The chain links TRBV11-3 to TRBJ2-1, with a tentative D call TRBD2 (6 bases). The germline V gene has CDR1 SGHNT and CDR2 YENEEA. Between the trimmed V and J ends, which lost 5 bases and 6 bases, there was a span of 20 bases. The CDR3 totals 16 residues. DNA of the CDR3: TGTGCCAGCAGCCAGACGAGCGGGTCCGCCCCCAATGAGCAGTTCTTC. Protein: CASSQTSGSAPNEQFF.

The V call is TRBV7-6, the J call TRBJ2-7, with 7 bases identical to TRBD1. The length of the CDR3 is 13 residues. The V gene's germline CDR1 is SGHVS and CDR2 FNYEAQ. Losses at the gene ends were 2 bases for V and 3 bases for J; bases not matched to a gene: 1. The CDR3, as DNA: TGTGCCAGCAGCTTAACAGGGGACTACGAGCAGTACTTC. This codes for CASSLTGDYEQYF. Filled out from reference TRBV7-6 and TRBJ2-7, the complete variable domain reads GAGVSQSPRYKVTKRGQDVALRCDPISGHVSLYWYRQALGQGPEFLTYFNYEAQQDKSGLPNDRFSAERPEGSISTLTIQRTEQRDSAMYRCASSLTGDYEQYFGPGTRLTVT.